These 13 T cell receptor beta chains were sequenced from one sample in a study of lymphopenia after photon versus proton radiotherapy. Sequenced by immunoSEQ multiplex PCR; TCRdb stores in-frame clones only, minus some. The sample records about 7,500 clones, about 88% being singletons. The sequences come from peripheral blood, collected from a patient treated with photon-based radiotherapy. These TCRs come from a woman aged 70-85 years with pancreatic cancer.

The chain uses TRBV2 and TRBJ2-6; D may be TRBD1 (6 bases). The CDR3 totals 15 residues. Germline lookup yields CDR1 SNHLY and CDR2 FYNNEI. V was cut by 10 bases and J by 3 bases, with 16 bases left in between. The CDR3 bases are TGTGCCACCTCAGATGGGGGCGTTGGGGCCAACGTCCTGACTTTC. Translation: CATSDGGVGANVLTF.

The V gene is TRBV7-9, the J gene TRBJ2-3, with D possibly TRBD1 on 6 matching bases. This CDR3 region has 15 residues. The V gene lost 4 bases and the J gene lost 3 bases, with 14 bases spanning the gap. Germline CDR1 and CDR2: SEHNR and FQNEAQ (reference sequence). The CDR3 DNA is TGTGCCAGCAGCTCCCCGGACAGTCAGACAGATACGCAGTATTTT. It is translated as CASSSPDSQTDTQYF.

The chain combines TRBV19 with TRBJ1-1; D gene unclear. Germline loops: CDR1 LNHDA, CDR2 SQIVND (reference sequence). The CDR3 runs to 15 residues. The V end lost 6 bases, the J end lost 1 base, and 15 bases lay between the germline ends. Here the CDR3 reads CASRVVGQPNTEAFF. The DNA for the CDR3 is TGTGCCAGTAGAGTGGTCGGTCAGCCGAACACTGAAGCTTTCTTT.

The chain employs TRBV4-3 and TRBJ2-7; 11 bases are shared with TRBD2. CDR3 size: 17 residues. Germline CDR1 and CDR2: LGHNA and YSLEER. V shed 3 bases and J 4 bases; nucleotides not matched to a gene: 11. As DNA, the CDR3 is TGCGCCAGCAGCCAGGAATGGATCGGGACTAGCGGTTACGAGCAGTACTTC. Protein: CASSQEWIGTSGYEQYF.

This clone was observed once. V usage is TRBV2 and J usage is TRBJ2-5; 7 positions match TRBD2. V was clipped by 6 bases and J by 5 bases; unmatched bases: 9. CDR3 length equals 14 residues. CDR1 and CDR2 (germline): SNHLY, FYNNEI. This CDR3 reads CASRWALGGETQYF. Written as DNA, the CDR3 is TGTGCCAGCAGGTGGGCCCTCGGGGGGGAGACCCAGTACTTC.

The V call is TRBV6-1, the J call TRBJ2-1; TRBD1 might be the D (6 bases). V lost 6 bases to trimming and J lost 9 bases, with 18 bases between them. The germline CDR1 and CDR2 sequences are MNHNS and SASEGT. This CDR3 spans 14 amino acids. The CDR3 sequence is CASRGDIWAIEQFF. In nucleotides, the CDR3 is TGTGCCAGCAGGGGGGACATATGGGCGATTGAGCAGTTCTTC.

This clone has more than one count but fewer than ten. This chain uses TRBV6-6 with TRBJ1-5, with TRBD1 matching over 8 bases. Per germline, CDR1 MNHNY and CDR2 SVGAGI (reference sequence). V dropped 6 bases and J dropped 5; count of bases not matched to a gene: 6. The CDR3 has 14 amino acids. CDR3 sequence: CASRPSGGDQPQHF. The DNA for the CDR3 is TGTGCCAGCAGGCCATCAGGGGGCGATCAGCCCCAGCATTTT.

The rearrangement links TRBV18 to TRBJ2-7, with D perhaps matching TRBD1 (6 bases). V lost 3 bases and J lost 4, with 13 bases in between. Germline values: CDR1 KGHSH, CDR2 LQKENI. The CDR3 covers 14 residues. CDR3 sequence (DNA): TGTGCCAGCTCACCCGGGACAACGAGTTACGAGCAGTACTTC. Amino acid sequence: CASSPGTTSYEQYF.

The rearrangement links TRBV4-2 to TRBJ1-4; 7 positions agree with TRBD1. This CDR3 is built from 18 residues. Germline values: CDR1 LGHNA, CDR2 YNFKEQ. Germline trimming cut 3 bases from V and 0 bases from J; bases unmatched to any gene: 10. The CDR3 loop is CASSQDLAGGTTNEKLFF. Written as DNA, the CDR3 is TGTGCCAGCAGCCAGGATCTGGCAGGGGGGACAACTAATGAAAAACTGTTTTTT.

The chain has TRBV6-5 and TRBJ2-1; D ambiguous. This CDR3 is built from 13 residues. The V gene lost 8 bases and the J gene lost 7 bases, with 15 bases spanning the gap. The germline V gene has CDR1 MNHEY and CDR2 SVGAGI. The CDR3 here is CASARAARNEQFF. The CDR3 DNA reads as TGTGCCAGCGCTCGTGCCGCTCGGAATGAGCAGTTCTTC.

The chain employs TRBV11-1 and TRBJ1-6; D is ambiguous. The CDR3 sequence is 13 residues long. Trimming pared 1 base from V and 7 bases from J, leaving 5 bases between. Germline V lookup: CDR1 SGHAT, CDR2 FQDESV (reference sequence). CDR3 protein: CASSLEPNSPLHF. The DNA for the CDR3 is TGTGCCAGCAGCTTAGAGCCCAATTCACCCCTCCACTTT.

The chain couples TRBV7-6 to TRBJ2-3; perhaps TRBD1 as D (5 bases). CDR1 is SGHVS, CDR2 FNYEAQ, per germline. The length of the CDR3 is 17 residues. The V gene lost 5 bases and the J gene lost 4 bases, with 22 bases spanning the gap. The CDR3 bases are TGTGCCAGCAGCCCCGTAGACAGTTTTAGCATTGCAGATACGCAGTATTTT. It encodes CASSPVDSFSIADTQYF.

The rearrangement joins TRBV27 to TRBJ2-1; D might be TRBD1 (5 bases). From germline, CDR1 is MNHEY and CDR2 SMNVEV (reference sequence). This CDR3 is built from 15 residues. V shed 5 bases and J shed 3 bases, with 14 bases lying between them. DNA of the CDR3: TGTGCCAGCAGTGACAACAGGCCGTACTACAATGAGCAGTTCTTC. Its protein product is CASSDNRPYYNEQFF.